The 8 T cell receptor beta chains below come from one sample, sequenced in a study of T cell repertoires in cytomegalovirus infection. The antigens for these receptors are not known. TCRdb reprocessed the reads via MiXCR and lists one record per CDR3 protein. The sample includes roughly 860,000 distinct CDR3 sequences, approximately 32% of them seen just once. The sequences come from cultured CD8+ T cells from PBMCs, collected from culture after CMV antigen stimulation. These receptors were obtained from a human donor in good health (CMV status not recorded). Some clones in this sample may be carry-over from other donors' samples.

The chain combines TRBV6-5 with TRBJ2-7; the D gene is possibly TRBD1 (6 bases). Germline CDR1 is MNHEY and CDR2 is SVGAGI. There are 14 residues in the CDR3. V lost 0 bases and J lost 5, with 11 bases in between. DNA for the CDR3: TGTGCCAGCAGTTACTCTGGACAGTTCCACGAGCAGTACTTC. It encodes CASSYSGQFHEQYF.

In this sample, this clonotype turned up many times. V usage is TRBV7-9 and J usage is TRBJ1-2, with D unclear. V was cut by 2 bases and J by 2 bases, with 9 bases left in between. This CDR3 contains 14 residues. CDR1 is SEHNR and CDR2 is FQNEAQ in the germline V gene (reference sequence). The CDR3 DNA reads TGTGCCAGCAGCTTAAGGCACACGAACTATGGCTACACCTTC. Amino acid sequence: CASSLRHTNYGYTF.

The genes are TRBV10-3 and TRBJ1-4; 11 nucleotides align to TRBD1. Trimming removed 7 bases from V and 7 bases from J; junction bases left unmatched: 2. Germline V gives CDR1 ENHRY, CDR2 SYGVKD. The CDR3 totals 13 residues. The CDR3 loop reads CAIKGTGGEKLFF. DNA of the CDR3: TGTGCCATCAAAGGGACAGGGGGTGAAAAACTGTTTTTT.

For the CDR3, the DNA is TGTGCCAGTAGTATAGTCTCTGGAAGGACTGAAGCTTTCTTT. This translates into CASSIVSGRTEAFF. This chain uses TRBV19 with TRBJ1-1; D not resolved. There are 14 residues in the CDR3. Deletions cut 1 base from V and 5 bases from J, with 11 bases between. Germline V CDR1 and CDR2: LNHDA, SQIVND (reference sequence).

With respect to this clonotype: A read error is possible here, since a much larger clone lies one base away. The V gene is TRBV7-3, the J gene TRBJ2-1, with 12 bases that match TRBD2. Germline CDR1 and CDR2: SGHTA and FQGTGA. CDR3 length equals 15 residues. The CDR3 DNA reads TGTACCAGCAGCCTTCTAGCGGGGGGGCGGGATGAGCAGTTCTTC. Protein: CTSSLLAGGRDEQFF.

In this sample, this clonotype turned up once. The CDR3 DNA reads as TGTGCCAGCAGCTTACGGGGGGACAACGAGCAGTACTTC. Residues: CASSLRGDNEQYF. The V call is TRBV13, the J call TRBJ2-7, with a possible D match to TRBD2 (7 bases). The CDR3 is made up of 13 amino acids. The ends were cut back, 2 bases at V and 5 bases at J, with 10 bases in the middle. The germline V gene has CDR1 PRHDT and CDR2 FYEKMQ (reference sequence).

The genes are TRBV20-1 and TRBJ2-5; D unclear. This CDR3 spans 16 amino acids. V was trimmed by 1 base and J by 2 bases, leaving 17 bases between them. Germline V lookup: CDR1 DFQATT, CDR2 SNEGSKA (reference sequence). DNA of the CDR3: TGCAGTGCTAGAGCTGAAGGAAGAAACTTACAAGAGACCCAGTACTTC. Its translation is CSARAEGRNLQETQYF.

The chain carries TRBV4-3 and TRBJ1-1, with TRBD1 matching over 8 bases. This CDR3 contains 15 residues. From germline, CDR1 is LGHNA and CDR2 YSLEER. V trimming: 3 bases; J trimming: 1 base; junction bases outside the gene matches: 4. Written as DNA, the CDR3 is TGCGCCAGCAGCCAGGACAGGGTAAAGAACACTGAAGCTTTCTTT. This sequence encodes CASSQDRVKNTEAFF.